This T cell receptor beta chain was captured in a study of blood T cell repertoires in COVID-19. Overall study: Some COVID-19 samples were acute and others convalescent; all came from the United States, Italy and Spain.

Study members were between roughly 18 and 89 years old and lived in 24 US regions. In the authors' workflow: Nucleated cell counts were estimated from reference gene primer amplification. Method: immunoSEQ multiplex PCR; TCRdb's copy keeps in-frame clones and lacks some. That table furnishes V, J and clone size, whereas the DNA furnished D and trimming. The repertoire holds approximately 300,000 clones, roughly 87% seen once, with 5.5% to 6% in the top ten. Germline V gene sequence: CDR1 SGHAT, CDR2 FQNNGV. The germline V and J ends were trimmed by 6 bases and 2 bases, with 17 bases remaining between them. This CDR3 is 15 amino acids long.

The sequenced sample was PBMCs or T cells enriched from blood (not recorded which). J is TRBJ2-7 and V is TRBV11-2, with D possibly being TRBD2 (6 bases). The receptor was derived from a woman under 40 who had recovered from COVID-19. Written as DNA, the CDR3 is TGTGCCAGCAGTAAAGACCGGGACTCTACCTACGAGCAGTACTTC. Encoded protein: CASSKDRDSTYEQYF.